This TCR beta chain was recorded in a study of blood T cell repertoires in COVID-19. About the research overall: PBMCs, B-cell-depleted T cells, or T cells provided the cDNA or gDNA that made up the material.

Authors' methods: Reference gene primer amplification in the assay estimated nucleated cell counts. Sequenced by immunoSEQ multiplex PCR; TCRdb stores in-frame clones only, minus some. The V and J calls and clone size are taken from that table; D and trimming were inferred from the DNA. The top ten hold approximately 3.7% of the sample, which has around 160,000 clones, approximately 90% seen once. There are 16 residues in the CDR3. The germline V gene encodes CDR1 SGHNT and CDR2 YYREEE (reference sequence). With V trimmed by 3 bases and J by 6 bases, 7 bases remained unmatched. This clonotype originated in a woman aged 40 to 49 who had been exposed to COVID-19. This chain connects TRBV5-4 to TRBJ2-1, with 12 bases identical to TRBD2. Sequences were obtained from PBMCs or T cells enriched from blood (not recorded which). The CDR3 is CASSYKTSGGRNEQFF. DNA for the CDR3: TGTGCCAGCAGCTACAAAACTAGCGGGGGGCGCAATGAGCAGTTCTTC.